A selection of T cell receptor beta chains follows, all from one sample in a study of CD8 T cells in Susac syndrome. TCRdb recomputed calls from the immunoSEQ multiplex PCR reads with MiXCR, one row per CDR3 protein. The sample has 110,000 or so distinct CDR3 sequences, 85% to 95% seen once. The sample was CD8+ T cells from PBMCs. These receptors were collected from a human donor in good health. Both conserved end residues are part of each CDR3.

V gene | CDR3 protein
TRBV19 | CASSQTGYYTEAFF
TRBV20-1 | CSARTGLGTEAFF
TRBV20-1 | CSARGLAGIYTDTQYF
TRBV2 | CASSDFGRGGTGELFF
TRBV7-2 | CASREASTDTQYF
TRBV7-2 | CASSRGSSYGYTF
TRBV3-1 | CASSLGTSGVLSYEQYF
TRBV7-9 | CASSQEWAWRTDTQYF
TRBV7-3 | CASSPGGWTGELFF
TRBV29-1 | CSGGNTEAFF
TRBV6-1 | CASSLRGLLTDTQYF
TRBV7-9 | CASSLTRDSYGYTF
TRBV11-2 | CASSLGGGLNEQYF
TRBV5-1 | CASRVDRAINEQYF
TRBV7-3 | CASSRGLNFAEAFF
TRBV4-1 | CATAGTGSYNEQFF
TRBV11-1 | CASSRDRRGYGYTF
TRBV25-1 | CASSEYPGRDYGYTF
TRBV9 | CASSLYPRDEQYF
TRBV7-3 | CASSGGALNYGYTF
TRBV9 | CASSVGPRTSGGSGANVLTF
TRBV27 | CASSPRGGGNRELFF